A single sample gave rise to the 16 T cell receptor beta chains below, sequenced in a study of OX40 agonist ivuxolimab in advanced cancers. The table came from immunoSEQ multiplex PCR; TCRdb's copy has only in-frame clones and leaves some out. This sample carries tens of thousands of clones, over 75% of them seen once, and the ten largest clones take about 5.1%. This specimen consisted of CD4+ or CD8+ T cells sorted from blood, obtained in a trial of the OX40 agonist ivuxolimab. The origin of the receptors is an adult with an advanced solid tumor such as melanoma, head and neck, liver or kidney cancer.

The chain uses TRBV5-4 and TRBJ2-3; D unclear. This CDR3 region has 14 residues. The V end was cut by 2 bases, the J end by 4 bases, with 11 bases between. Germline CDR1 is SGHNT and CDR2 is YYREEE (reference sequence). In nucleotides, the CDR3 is TGTGCCAGCAGCTTCTCGGAGACCGCAGATACGCAGTATTTT. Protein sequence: CASSFSETADTQYF. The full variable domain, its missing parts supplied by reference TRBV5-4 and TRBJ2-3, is ETGVTQSPTHLIKTRGQQVTLRCSSQSGHNTVSWYQQALGQGPQFIFQYYREEENGRGNFPPRFSGLQFPNYSSELNVNALELDDSALYLCASSFSETADTQYFGPGTRLTVL.

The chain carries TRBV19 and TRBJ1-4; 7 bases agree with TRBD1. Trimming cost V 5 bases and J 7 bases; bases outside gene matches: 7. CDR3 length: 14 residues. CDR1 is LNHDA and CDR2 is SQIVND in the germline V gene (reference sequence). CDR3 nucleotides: TGTGCCAGTAGTTTTCGACAGGGCGGTGAAAAACTGTTTTTT. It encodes CASSFRQGGEKLFF. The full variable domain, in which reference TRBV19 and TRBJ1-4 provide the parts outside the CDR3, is DGGITQSPKYLFRKEGQNVTLSCEQNLNHDAMYWYRQDPGQGLRLIYYSQIVNDFQKGDIAEGYSVSREKKESFPLTVTSAQKNPTAFYLCASSFRQGGEKLFFGSGTQLSVL.

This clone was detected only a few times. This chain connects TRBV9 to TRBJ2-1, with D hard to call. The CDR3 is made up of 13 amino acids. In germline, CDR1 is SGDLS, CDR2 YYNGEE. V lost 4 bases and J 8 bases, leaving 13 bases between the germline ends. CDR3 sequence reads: CASSPQVADEQFF. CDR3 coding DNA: TGTGCCAGCAGCCCCCAGGTGGCGGATGAGCAGTTCTTC. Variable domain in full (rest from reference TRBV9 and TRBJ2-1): DSGVTQTPKHLITATGQRVTLRCSPRSGDLSVYWYQQSLDQGLQFLIQYYNGEERAKGNILERFSAQQFPDLHSELNLSSLELGDSALYFCASSPQVADEQFFGPGTRLTVL.

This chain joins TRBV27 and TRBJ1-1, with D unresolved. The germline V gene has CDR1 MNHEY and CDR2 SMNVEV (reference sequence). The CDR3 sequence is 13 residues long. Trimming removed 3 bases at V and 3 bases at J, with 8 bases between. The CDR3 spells CASSFMGYTEAFF. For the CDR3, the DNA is TGTGCCAGCAGTTTTATGGGGTACACTGAAGCTTTCTTT.

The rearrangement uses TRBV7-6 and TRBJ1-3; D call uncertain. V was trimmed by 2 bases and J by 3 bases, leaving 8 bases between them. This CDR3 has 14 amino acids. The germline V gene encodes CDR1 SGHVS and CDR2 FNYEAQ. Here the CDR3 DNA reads TGTGCCAGCAGCTTATCGGGTAATGGAAACACCATATATTTT. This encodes CASSLSGNGNTIYF.

In DNA form, the CDR3 reads TGTGCCACCCAGGGGGCTAATAATGAAAAACTGTTTTTT. The encoded protein is CATQGANNEKLFF. The rearrangement uses TRBV6-6 and TRBJ1-4; 8 positions agree with TRBD1. The CDR3 runs to 13 residues. The V gene end was trimmed by 10 bases and the J gene end by 4 bases; junction bases not matched to a gene: 5. CDR1 is MNHNY, CDR2 SVGAGI, per germline (reference sequence).

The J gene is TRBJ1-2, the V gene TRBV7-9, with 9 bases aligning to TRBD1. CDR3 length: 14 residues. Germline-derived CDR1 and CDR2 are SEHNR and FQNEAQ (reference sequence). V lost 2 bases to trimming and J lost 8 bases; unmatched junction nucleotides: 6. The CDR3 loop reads CASSLLRQGVGYTF. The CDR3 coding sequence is TGTGCCAGCAGCTTACTCCGACAGGGGGTCGGCTACACCTTC. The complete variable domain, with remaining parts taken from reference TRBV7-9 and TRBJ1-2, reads DTGVSQNPRHKITKRGQNVTFRCDPISEHNRLYWYRQTLGQGPEFLTYFQNEAQLEKSRLLSDRFSAERPKGSFSTLEIQRTEQGDSAMYLCASSLLRQGVGYTFGSGTRLTVV.

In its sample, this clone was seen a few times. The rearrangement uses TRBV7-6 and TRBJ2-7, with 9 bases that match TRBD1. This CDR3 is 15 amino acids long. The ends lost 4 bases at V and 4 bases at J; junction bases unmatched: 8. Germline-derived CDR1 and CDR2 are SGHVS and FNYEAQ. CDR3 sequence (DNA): TGTGCCAGCAGCTCAGGGACAGGGAAATCGTACGAGCAGTACTTC. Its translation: CASSSGTGKSYEQYF.

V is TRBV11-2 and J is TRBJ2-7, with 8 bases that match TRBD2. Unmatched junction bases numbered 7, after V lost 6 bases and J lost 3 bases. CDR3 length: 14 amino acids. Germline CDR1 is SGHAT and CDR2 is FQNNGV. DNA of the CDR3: TGTGCCAGCAGGGTAGCGGGGACAAACTACGAGCAGTACTTC. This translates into CASRVAGTNYEQYF.

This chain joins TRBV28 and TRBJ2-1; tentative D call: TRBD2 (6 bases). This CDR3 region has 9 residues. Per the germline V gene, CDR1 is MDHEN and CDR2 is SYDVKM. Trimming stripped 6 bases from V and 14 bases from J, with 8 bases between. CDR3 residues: CASSPGEFF. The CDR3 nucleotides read TGTGCCAGCAGCCCGGGAGAGTTCTTC.

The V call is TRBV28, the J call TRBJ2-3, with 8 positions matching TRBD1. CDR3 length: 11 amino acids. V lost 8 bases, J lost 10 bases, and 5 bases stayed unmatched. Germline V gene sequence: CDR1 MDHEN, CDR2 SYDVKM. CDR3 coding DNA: TGTGCCAGCGGCCCAGGGGGCGCGCAGTATTTT. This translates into CASGPGGAQYF.

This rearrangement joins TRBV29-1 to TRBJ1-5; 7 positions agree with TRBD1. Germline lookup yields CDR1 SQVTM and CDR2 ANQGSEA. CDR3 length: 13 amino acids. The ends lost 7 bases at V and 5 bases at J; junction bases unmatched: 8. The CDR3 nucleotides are TGCAGCGGTTCGACAGGGTCCCATCAGCCCCAGCATTTT. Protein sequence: CSGSTGSHQPQHF.

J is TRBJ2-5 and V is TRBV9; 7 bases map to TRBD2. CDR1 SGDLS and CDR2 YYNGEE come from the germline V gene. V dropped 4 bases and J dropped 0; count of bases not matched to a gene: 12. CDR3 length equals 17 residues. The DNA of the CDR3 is TGTGCCAGCAGCCCCTTTCGCGGGGGATCGTACCAAGAGACCCAGTACTTC. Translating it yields CASSPFRGGSYQETQYF.

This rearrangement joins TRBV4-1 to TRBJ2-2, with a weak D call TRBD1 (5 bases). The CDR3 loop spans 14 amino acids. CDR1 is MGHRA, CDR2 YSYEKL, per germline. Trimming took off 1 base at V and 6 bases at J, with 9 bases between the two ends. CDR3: CASSQVGAAGELFF. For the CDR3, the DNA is TGCGCCAGCAGCCAAGTAGGGGCGGCCGGGGAGCTGTTTTTT.

This CDR3 is CASSLDNERSYEQYF. The CDR3 coding sequence is TGTGCCAGCAGTTTAGATAACGAGCGGTCCTACGAGCAGTACTTC. The rearrangement links TRBV28 to TRBJ2-7; maybe TRBD2 (5 bases). Germline V gene sequence: CDR1 MDHEN, CDR2 SYDVKM. CDR3 length: 15 residues. Trimming removed 2 bases at V and 1 base at J, with 12 bases between.

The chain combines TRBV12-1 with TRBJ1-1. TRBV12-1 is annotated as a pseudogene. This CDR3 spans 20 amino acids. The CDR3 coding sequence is TGTGCCAGCAGCTTGGCCCCGCCTGCGTACCCGAAAACTTTCGGGACTGAAGCTTTCTTT. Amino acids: CASSLAPPAYPKTFGTEAFF.